The present entry profiles one TCR beta chain with its context. This table comes from immunoSEQ multiplex PCR, and its TCRdb copy is limited to in-frame clones, with some not included. The sample holds 40,000 to 55,000 clones; around 85% are singletons and the top ten take around 6.9%. This entry belongs to a study of OX40 agonist ivuxolimab in advanced cancers. The sample was CD4+ or CD8+ T cells sorted from blood, taken in a trial of the OX40 agonist ivuxolimab. The receptor was isolated from an adult with an advanced solid tumor such as melanoma, head and neck, liver or kidney cancer.

Here the CDR3 DNA reads TGTGCCAGCACATTCAGGGAGGGTTCATCACCCCTCCACTTT. Protein product: CASTFREGSSPLHF. The chain combines TRBV27 with TRBJ1-6; D is possibly TRBD1 (5 bases). V dropped 7 bases and J dropped 10 bases, with 17 bases sitting between them. Per germline, CDR1 MNHEY and CDR2 SMNVEV (reference sequence). The CDR3 contains 14 residues.